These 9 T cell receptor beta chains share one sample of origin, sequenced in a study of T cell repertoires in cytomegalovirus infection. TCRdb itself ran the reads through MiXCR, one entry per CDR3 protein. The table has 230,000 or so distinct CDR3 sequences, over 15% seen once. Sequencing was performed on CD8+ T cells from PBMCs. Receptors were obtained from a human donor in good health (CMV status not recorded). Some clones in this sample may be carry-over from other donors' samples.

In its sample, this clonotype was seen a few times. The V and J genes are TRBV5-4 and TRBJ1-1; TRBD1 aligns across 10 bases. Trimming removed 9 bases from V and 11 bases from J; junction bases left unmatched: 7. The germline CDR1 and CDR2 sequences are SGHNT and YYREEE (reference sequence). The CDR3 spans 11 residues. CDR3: CATRTGGAAFF. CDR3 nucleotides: TGTGCCACGAGGACAGGGGGAGCGGCTTTCTTT.

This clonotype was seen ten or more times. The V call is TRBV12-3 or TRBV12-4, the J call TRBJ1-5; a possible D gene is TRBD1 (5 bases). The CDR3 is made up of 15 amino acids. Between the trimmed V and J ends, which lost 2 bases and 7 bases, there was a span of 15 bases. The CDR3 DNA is TGTGCCAGCAGTTTAAGATTCAGGGAAGCCCAGCCCCAGCATTTT. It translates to CASSLRFREAQPQHF.

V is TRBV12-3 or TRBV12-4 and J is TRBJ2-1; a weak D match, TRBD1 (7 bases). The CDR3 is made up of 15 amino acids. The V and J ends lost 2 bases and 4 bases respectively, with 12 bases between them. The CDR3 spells CASSLQGEVYNEQFF. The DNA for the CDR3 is TGTGCCAGCAGTTTACAGGGGGAGGTATACAATGAGCAGTTCTTC.

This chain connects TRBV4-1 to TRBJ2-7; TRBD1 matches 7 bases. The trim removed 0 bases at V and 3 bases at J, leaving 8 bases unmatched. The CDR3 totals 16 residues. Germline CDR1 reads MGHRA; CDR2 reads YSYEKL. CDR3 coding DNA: TGCGCCAGCAGCCAAGATGTACAGGGGATGTACTACGAGCAGTACTTC. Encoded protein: CASSQDVQGMYYEQYF.

In nucleotides, the CDR3 is TGCAGCGTTGACCGGGGCTATGGCTACACCTTC. Amino acids: CSVDRGYGYTF. The chain carries TRBV29-1 and TRBJ1-2; D remains ambiguous. Germline CDR1 reads SQVTM; CDR2 reads ANQGSEA. V was pared by 3 bases and J by 4 bases, with 6 bases between. The length of the CDR3 is 11 residues.

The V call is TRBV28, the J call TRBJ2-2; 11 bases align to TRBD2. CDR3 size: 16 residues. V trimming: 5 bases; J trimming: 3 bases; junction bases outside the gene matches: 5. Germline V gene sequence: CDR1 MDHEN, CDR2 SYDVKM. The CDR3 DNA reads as TGTGCCAGCAGTCCGGTAGCGGGGGGGGACACCGGGGAGCTGTTTTTT. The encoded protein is CASSPVAGGDTGELFF. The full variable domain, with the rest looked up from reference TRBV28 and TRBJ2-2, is DVKVTQSSRYLVKRTGEKVFLECVQDMDHENMFWYRQDPGLGLRLIYFSYDVKMKEKGDIPEGYSVSREKKERFSLILESASTNQTSMYLCASSPVAGGDTGELFFGEGSRLTVL.

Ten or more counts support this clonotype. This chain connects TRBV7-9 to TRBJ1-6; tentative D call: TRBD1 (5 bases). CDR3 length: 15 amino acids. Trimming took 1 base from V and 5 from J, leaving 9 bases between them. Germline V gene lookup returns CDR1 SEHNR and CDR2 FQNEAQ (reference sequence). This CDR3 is CASSLGGRDNSPLHF. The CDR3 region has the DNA TGTGCCAGCAGCTTAGGGGGACGGGATAATTCACCCCTCCACTTT.

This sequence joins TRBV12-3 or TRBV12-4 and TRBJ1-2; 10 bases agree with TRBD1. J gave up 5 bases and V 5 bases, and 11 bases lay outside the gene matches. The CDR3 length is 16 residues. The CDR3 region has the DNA TGTGCCAGCAGTCTTAGCTCGACAGGGGGCGCATATGGCTACACCTTC. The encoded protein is CASSLSSTGGAYGYTF.

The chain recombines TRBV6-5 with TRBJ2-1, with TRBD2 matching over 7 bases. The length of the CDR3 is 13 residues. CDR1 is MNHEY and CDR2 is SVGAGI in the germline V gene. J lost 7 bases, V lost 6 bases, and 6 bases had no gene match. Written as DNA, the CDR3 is TGTGCCAGCAGGAAGCGGGGTTGGAATGAGCAGTTCTTC. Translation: CASRKRGWNEQFF.